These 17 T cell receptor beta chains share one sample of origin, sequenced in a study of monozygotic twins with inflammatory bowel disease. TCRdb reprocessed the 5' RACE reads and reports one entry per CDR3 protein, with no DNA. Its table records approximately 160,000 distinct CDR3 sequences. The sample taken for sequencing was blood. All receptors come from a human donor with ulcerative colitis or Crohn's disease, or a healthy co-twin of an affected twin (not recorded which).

CDR3 sequence: CASTPRQGGSPLHF. This chain joins TRBV6-6 and TRBJ1-6. The V gene's germline CDR1 is MNHNY and CDR2 SVGAGI (reference sequence). This CDR3 is built from 14 residues.

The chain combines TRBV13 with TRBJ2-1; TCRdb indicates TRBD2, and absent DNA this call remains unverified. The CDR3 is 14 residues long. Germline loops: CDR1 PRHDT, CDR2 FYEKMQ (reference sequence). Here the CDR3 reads CASRALLDHNEQFF.

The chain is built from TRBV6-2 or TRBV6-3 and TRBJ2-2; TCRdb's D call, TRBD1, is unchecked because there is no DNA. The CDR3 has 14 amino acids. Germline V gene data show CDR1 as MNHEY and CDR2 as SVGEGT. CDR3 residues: CASSYWGPSGELFF.

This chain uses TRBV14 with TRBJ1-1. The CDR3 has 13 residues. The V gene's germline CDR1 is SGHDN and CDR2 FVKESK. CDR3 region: CASSLYGRNEAFF.

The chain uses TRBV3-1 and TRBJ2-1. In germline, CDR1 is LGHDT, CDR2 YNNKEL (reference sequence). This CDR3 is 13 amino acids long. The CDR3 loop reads CASSQGIEREQFF.

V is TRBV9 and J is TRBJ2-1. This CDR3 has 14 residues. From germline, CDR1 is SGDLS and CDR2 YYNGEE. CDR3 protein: CASSVAVTDNEQFF.

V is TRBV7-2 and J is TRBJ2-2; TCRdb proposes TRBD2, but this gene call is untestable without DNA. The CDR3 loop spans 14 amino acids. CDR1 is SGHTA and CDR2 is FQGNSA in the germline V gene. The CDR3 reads CASSPEGQFGELFF.

This CDR3 is CASSIARGSNQPQHF. The V call is TRBV19, the J call TRBJ1-5; TCRdb picks TRBD1, but there is no DNA to check that call. The CDR3 sequence is 15 residues long. Germline assignment: CDR1 LNHDA and CDR2 SQIVND (reference sequence).

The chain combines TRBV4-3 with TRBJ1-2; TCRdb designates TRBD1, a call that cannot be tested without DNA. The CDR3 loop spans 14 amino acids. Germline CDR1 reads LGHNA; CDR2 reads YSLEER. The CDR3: CASSRLQGSGGYTF.

CDR3 amino acids: CASSLSSQENIQYF. V gene TRBV5-1 combines with J gene TRBJ2-4. Germline CDR1 reads SGHRS; CDR2 reads YFSETQ. This CDR3 is built from 14 residues.

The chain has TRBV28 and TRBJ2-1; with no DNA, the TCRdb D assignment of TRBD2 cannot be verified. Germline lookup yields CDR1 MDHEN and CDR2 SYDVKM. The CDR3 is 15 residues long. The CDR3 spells CASKGRRGGYNEQFF.

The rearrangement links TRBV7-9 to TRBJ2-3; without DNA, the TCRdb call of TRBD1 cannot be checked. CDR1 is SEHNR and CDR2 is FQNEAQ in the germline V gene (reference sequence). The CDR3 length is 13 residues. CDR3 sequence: CASSPSGSDTQYF.

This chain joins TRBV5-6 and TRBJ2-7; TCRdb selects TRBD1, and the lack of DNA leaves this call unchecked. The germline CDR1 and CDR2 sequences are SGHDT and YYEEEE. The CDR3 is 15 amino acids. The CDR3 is CASTGAGTGGYEQYF. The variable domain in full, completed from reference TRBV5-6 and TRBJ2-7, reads DAGVTQSPTHLIKTRGQQVTLRCSPKSGHDTVSWYQQALGQGPQFIFQYYEEEERQRGNFPDRFSGHQFPNYSSELNVNALLLGDSALYLCASTGAGTGGYEQYFGPGTRLTVT.

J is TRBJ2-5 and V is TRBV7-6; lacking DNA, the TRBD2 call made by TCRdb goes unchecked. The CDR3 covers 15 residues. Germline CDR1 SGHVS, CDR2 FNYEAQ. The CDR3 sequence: CASSPRTSEKETQYF.

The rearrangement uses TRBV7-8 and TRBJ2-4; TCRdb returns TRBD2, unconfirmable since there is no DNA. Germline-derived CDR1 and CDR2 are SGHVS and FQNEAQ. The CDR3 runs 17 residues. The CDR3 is CASSLRGSLLAKNIQYF.

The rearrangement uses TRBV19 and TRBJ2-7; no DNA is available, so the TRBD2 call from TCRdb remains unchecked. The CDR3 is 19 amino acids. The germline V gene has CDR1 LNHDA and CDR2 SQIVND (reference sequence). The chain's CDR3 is CASSETYGLAVRSTHEQYF. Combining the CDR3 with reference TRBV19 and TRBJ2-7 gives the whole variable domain DGGITQSPKYLFRKEGQNVTLSCEQNLNHDAMYWYRQDPGQGLRLIYYSQIVNDFQKGDIAEGYSVSREKKESFPLTVTSAQKNPTAFYLCASSETYGLAVRSTHEQYFGPGTRLTVT.

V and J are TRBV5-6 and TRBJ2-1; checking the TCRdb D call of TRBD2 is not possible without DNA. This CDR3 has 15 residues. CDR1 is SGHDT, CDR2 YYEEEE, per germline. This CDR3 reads CASSLWGLADNEQFF.